This paragraph covers one T cell receptor beta chain sequence. What this receptor recognizes is not known. This may be a read error: a much more frequent sequence differs by one nucleotide. Library preparation was by PCR. Sequenced on an Illumina HiSeq 2500. TCR library preparation used molecular barcoding, with unique molecular identifiers applied to normalize quantification of the TCRbeta repertoire. TCRdb passed the public sequencing reads through fastp at Q25 and MiXCR, retaining productive beta sequences. CDR3 protein sequences are deduplicated, and each keeps its most common genes and DNA. The sample records over 200,000 distinct CDR3 sequences, roughly a tenth of which are singletons. The ten largest clones represent roughly 30% of the sample. The meaning of the sample's treatment or condition label: allogeneic hematopoietic cell transplantation with graft depleted of TCRalphabeta T cells and CD19 B cells. The transplant recipients were children given TCRalphabeta/CD19-depleted allogeneic hematopoietic cell grafts.

These data originate in a study of T-cell reconstitution after alpha-beta-depleted transplantation in children listed by TCRdb under 2016. For context, the study as a whole: Using TCR repertoire profiling, the study followed T-cell immune reconstitution in a quantitative way in children after TCRalphabeta/CD19-depleted allogeneic hematopoietic cell transplantation.

Study-level results and caveats: Over subsequent months, a decline in hyperexpanded clone frequencies was noted, and after one year, T-cell counts and TCRbeta diversity were mostly ascribed to newly produced T cells. The apparently early alphabetaT-cell count recovery about two months after transplant was reportedly dependent on only several hundred rapidly expanded clones derived from non-depleted graft cells. In some patients, high TCRbeta diversity at day 60 was attributed to recipient T cells and intrathymic progenitors that had survived conditioning.

This receptor was identified in a child younger than two with acute myeloid leukemia, due to receive a stem cell transplant. The sequencing here drew on PBMCs, taken before TCRalphabeta/CD19-depleted stem cell transplant.

The CDR3 region: CASSQWRGDLPHTQYF. The DNA sequence reads TGCGCCAGCAGCCAGTGGCGGGGGGACCTCCCCCATACGCAGTATTTT. The rearranged chain carries TRBV5-1 and TRBJ2-3, and 8 bases in between align with TRBD2. The CDR3 measures 16 amino acids from cysteine to phenylalanine. Of all the DNA, just the CDR3 is kept, 48 bases in frame from base 1. CDR1 is given as SGHRS and CDR2 as YFSETQ, both from the germline V gene. V and J are trimmed by 4 bases and 7 bases, and the gene matches miss 14 bases of the junction.